Each of the 30 T cell receptor beta chains below was sequenced from the same sample in a study of T-cell memory formation after mild COVID-19. TCRdb reprocessed the 5' RACE reads via MiXCR and lists one record per CDR3 protein. The sample carries hundreds of thousands of distinct CDR3 sequences, more than 15% recorded once. Sample: PBMCs or a T cell subset sorted from them (not recorded which). The receptors were sampled from an adult woman who had mild COVID-19 (a few samples of this study predate the infection). Cell type and time point are not known.

This chain joins TRBV7-3 and TRBJ2-5, with a possible D match to TRBD1 (6 bases). V lost 5 bases and J lost 3, with 16 bases in between. The CDR3 loop spans 15 amino acids. The germline V gene has CDR1 SGHTA and CDR2 FQGTGA. CDR3 bases: TGTGCCAGCAGCCTCGACAGGAGAACAAAAGAGACCCAGTACTTC. Its translation: CASSLDRRTKETQYF.

The chain recombines TRBV12-3 or TRBV12-4 with TRBJ2-1; 10 bases line up with TRBD1. The CDR3 sequence is 14 residues long. V lost 6 bases and J lost 10; bases outside the gene matches: 9. As DNA, the CDR3 is TGTGCCAGCAGAAGGGACAGGGGTCCGTCGGAGCAGTTCTTC. Protein product: CASRRDRGPSEQFF.

This chain links TRBV9 with TRBJ2-1; tentatively, D is TRBD2 (6 bases). Germline V gene sequence: CDR1 SGDLS, CDR2 YYNGEE. Between the trimmed V and J ends, which lost 5 bases and 6 bases, there was a span of 18 bases. This CDR3 region has 15 residues. The CDR3 nucleotides are TGTGCCAGCAGTGCTGAATGGCGGGGTCCCAATGAGCAGTTCTTC. Translated, it gives CASSAEWRGPNEQFF.

This rearrangement joins TRBV6-5 to TRBJ2-1; 9 nucleotides align to TRBD2. The CDR3 extends over 13 amino acids. Germline CDR1 is MNHEY and CDR2 is SVGAGI. With V trimmed by 6 bases and J by 6 bases, 3 bases remained unmatched. The CDR3: CASSGTSSNEQFF. The CDR3 DNA is TGTGCCAGCAGCGGGACTAGCAGCAATGAGCAGTTCTTC.

The V call is TRBV9, the J call TRBJ2-3; 10 bases map to TRBD2. The length of the CDR3 is 16 residues. Trimming removed 0 bases from V and 3 bases from J; junction bases left unmatched: 4. Germline CDR1 and CDR2: SGDLS and YYNGEE. In nucleotides, the CDR3 is TGTGCCAGCAGCGTAGCTGGACTAGCGGAAACAGATACGCAGTATTTT. Translated, it gives CASSVAGLAETDTQYF.

In this sample, this clonotype turned up many times. V usage is TRBV23-1 and J usage is TRBJ2-1; D not resolved. TRBV23-1 is assigned to the ORF class and has an uncertain function. The CDR3 is made up of 11 amino acids. V was clipped by 3 bases and J by 12 bases, with 9 bases between them. The CDR3 nucleotides read TGCGCCAGCAGTCAGATGGCGGTGCAGTTCTTC. As protein: CASSQMAVQFF.

In this sample, this clonotype turned up a few times. This rearrangement joins TRBV2 to TRBJ2-7; D is unclear. Per the germline V gene, CDR1 is SNHLY and CDR2 is FYNNEI. The CDR3 loop spans 13 amino acids. V was pared by 4 bases and J by 6 bases, with 13 bases between. The CDR3 sequence is CASSGLLGGEQYF. The CDR3 nucleotides read TGTGCCAGCAGTGGCTTGCTGGGCGGCGAGCAGTACTTC.

This rearrangement joins TRBV5-1 to TRBJ1-1; TRBD1 matches at 8 bases. The V gene's germline CDR1 is SGHRS and CDR2 YFSETQ. CDR3 size: 13 residues. V lost 5 bases, J lost 7 bases, and 7 bases stayed unmatched. CDR3 residues: CASSLTGEGEAFF. For the CDR3, the DNA is TGCGCCAGCAGTCTGACAGGGGAGGGTGAAGCTTTCTTT.

V is TRBV7-6 and J is TRBJ2-2; unclear D gene. The CDR3 is 16 residues long. V gave up 2 bases and J gave up 6 bases, with 16 bases separating them. Looked up from germline, CDR1 is SGHVS and CDR2 is FNYEAQ. The CDR3 nucleotides read TGTGCCAGCAGCTTATCCCCGATGGGGTATGCCGGGGAGCTGTTTTTT. It specifies CASSLSPMGYAGELFF.

The V and J genes are TRBV20-1 and TRBJ2-7, with D tentatively TRBD1 or TRBD2 (6 bases each). The CDR3 has 13 residues. Per the germline V gene, CDR1 is DFQATT and CDR2 is SNEGSKA (reference sequence). The V end was cut by 5 bases, the J end by 2 bases, with 13 bases between. CDR3 nucleotide sequence: TGCAGTGCTCATACGGGGGCCCCCTACGAGCAGTACTTC. As protein: CSAHTGAPYEQYF.

CDR3 DNA sequence: TGTGCCAGCAGCCGGACTAGCACGGGCACCGGGGAGCTGTTTTTT. Its translation is CASSRTSTGTGELFF. The rearrangement links TRBV3-1 to TRBJ2-2; 8 bases fit TRBD2. V shed 4 bases and J 4 bases; nucleotides not matched to a gene: 5. The CDR3 is made up of 15 amino acids. CDR1 and CDR2 (germline): LGHDT, YNNKEL (reference sequence).

The chain combines TRBV6-6 with TRBJ2-1; D gene uncertain. This CDR3 has 14 residues. Germline CDR1 and CDR2: MNHNY and SVGAGI (reference sequence). The germline V and J ends were trimmed by 2 bases and 10 bases, with 15 bases remaining between them. In DNA, the CDR3 is TGTGCCAGCAGTTACCCGGGCCTCGGCAACGAGCAGTTCTTC. Protein: CASSYPGLGNEQFF.

The CDR3 DNA reads as TGTGCCAGCAGCTCGGGACAGGCCGGCCGGACAGATACGCAGTATTTT. Encoded protein: CASSSGQAGRTDTQYF. The chain has TRBV11-3 and TRBJ2-3, with 8 nucleotides matching TRBD1. V lost 4 bases and J lost 3; bases outside the gene matches: 9. This CDR3 is built from 16 residues. CDR1 and CDR2 (germline): SGHNT, YENEEA.

This clonotype was seen a handful of times. The chain recombines TRBV5-1 with TRBJ2-2; a weak D match, TRBD2 (7 bases). The length of the CDR3 is 17 residues. Trimming took off 4 bases at V and 4 bases at J, with 20 bases between the two ends. Germline CDR1 and CDR2: SGHRS and YFSETQ. CDR3 nucleotide sequence: TGCGCCAGCAGCACAGGGAGGGGAGGTTCCGGCACCGGGGAGCTGTTTTTT. This sequence encodes CASSTGRGGSGTGELFF. Filled out from reference TRBV5-1 and TRBJ2-2, the complete variable domain reads KAGVTQTPRYLIKTRGQQVTLSCSPISGHRSVSWYQQTPGQGLQFLFEYFSETQRNKGNFPGRFSGRQFSNSRSEMNVSTLELGDSALYLCASSTGRGGSGTGELFFGEGSRLTVL.

CDR3: CASSFSGTSGIYNEQFF. The CDR3 DNA reads as TGTGCCAGCAGCTTCTCCGGGACTAGCGGGATTTACAATGAGCAGTTCTTC. This chain joins TRBV7-2 and TRBJ2-1; 13 bases are shared with TRBD2. Losses at the gene ends were 3 bases for V and 4 bases for J; bases not matched to a gene: 6. CDR1 is SGHTA and CDR2 is FQGNSA in the germline V gene. The CDR3 has 17 amino acids.

This clonotype showed up just a few times. This chain uses TRBV29-1 with TRBJ1-3, with unresolved D. Germline-derived CDR1 and CDR2 are SQVTM and ANQGSEA. V was shortened by 7 bases and J by 4 bases, with 11 bases between the two germline ends. This CDR3 spans 12 amino acids. In nucleotides, the CDR3 is TGCAGCGCCGCCGCTCTGGGAAACACCATATATTTT. Its protein product is CSAAALGNTIYF.

Notes on this clonotype: One junction end does not reproduce the germline sequence, and a read error may be involved. The J gene is TRBJ1-2, the V gene TRBV5-1; D is uncertain. Looked up from germline, CDR1 is SGHRS and CDR2 is YFSETQ. The CDR3 spans 12 residues. CDR3 amino acids: CASSPIGYGHTF. The CDR3 bases are TGCGCCAGCAGCCCCATTGGCTATGGCCACACCTTC.

This rearrangement joins TRBV18 to TRBJ2-1; 13 bases are shared with TRBD2. The CDR3 has 16 residues. CDR1 KGHSH and CDR2 LQKENI come from the germline V gene. The V segment lost 0 bases and the J segment 7 bases; nucleotides outside the gene matches: 3. CDR3 residues: CASSPPTSGRGNEQFF. In DNA, the CDR3 is TGTGCCAGCTCACCACCCACTAGCGGGAGGGGTAATGAGCAGTTCTTC.

The chain joins TRBV7-9 to TRBJ2-7; the D is unclear. Trimming stripped 5 bases from V and 3 bases from J, with 8 bases between. CDR3 length equals 12 residues. Germline V gene data show CDR1 as SEHNR and CDR2 as FQNEAQ (reference sequence). The CDR3 bases are TGTGCCAGCAGCCTCACTATCTACGAGCAGTACTTC. Amino acids: CASSLTIYEQYF.

This clonotype was counted a few times. This chain connects TRBV7-2 to TRBJ2-1; D remains ambiguous. This CDR3 is built from 13 residues. The V end was cut by 4 bases, the J end by 10 bases, with 14 bases between. CDR1 and CDR2 from the germline V gene are SGHTA and FQGNSA. The CDR3 DNA is TGTGCCAGCAGCTACGAGCCGGGCGTAGAGCAGTTCTTC. It yields the protein CASSYEPGVEQFF.

This clonotype was observed a few times. The rearrangement links TRBV19 to TRBJ2-2; TRBD1 matches 10 bases. Germline loops: CDR1 LNHDA, CDR2 SQIVND (reference sequence). The CDR3 covers 19 residues. V shed 3 bases, J shed 0 bases, and the junction held 10 bases outside the gene matches. The CDR3 DNA is TGTGCCAGTAGTATTGTTGGGACAGGGGCTAAAGCGAACACCGGGGAGCTGTTTTTT. Translation gives CASSIVGTGAKANTGELFF.

This chain uses TRBV5-1 with TRBJ2-5; possible D gene TRBD1, 6 bases. Germline V gene sequence: CDR1 SGHRS, CDR2 YFSETQ. Trimming cost V 1 base and J 4 bases, with 14 bases left between them. The CDR3 covers 15 residues. The CDR3 reads CASSLSGVVGETQYF. The CDR3 DNA sequence: TGCGCCAGCAGCTTGTCAGGGGTGGTAGGAGAGACCCAGTACTTC. The variable domain in full, completed from reference TRBV5-1 and TRBJ2-5, reads KAGVTQTPRYLIKTRGQQVTLSCSPISGHRSVSWYQQTPGQGLQFLFEYFSETQRNKGNFPGRFSGRQFSNSRSEMNVSTLELGDSALYLCASSLSGVVGETQYFGPGTRLLVL.

DNA of the CDR3: TGTGCCAGCAGTTTAGAGGTATACAATGAGCAGTTCTTC. Its protein product is CASSLEVYNEQFF. The V call is TRBV12-3 or TRBV12-4, the J call TRBJ2-1; D unresolved. There are 13 residues in the CDR3. Trimming removed 1 base from V and 4 bases from J, with 5 bases in between.

This clonotype was counted at least ten times. J is TRBJ2-1 and V is TRBV7-9; 7 bases fit TRBD2. The CDR3 contains 18 residues. Germline V gives CDR1 SEHNR, CDR2 FQNEAQ (reference sequence). The V segment lost 4 bases and the J segment 2 bases; nucleotides outside the gene matches: 14. CDR3 region: CASSSKRGENHAYNEQFF. The CDR3 coding sequence is TGTGCCAGCAGCTCCAAGCGGGGAGAAAATCATGCCTACAATGAGCAGTTCTTC.

Only a few counts were recorded for this clonotype. The chain employs TRBV14 and TRBJ2-7; D is possibly TRBD1 or TRBD2 (7 bases each). Trimming removed 9 bases from V and 2 bases from J, with 14 bases in between. This CDR3 comprises 13 residues. Germline values: CDR1 SGHDN, CDR2 FVKESK. CDR3 coding DNA: TGTGCCAGAGAGCAGGGGGGGACCTACGAGCAGTACTTC. Protein product: CAREQGGTYEQYF.

The V call is TRBV13, the J call TRBJ2-3, with D perhaps matching TRBD2 (7 bases). Looked up from germline, CDR1 is PRHDT and CDR2 is FYEKMQ (reference sequence). Between the trimmed V and J ends, which lost 5 bases and 2 bases, there was a span of 14 bases. CDR3 length equals 15 residues. DNA for the CDR3: TGTGCCAGCAGCCGATGGGGGGGGGCCACAGATACGCAGTATTTT. Amino acids: CASSRWGGATDTQYF.

This clonotype was seen only a few times. The rearrangement joins TRBV7-9 to TRBJ2-1; TRBD1 matches 8 bases. Germline V gene data show CDR1 as SEHNR and CDR2 as FQNEAQ (reference sequence). This CDR3 has 13 amino acids. V lost 2 bases, J lost 10 bases, and 4 bases stayed unmatched. CDR3 amino acids: CASSLWTGREQFF. The CDR3 DNA sequence: TGTGCCAGCAGCTTATGGACAGGGAGGGAGCAGTTCTTC.

This clonotype was picked up a small number of times. V and J are TRBV5-6 and TRBJ1-3, with D tentatively TRBD1 (5 bases). This CDR3 comprises 15 residues. V dropped 4 bases and J dropped 0 bases, with 11 bases sitting between them. The germline CDR1 and CDR2 sequences are SGHDT and YYEEEE. The DNA of the CDR3 is TGTGCCAGCAGCCCCTGGGGGAGCTCTGGAAACACCATATATTTT. Its translation is CASSPWGSSGNTIYF.

The chain has TRBV25-1 and TRBJ2-3, with 8 positions matching TRBD2. Losses at the gene ends were 8 bases for V and 1 base for J; bases not matched to a gene: 8. Germline V gene lookup returns CDR1 MGHDK and CDR2 SYGVNS. This CDR3 is 15 amino acids long. The CDR3 sequence is CASRPPAGGTDTQYF. The DNA for the CDR3 is TGTGCCAGCCGCCCCCCAGCGGGGGGCACAGATACGCAGTATTTT.

This clonotype was recorded a few times. This sequence joins TRBV7-2 and TRBJ2-5; TRBD2 agrees at 11 bases. The germline gives CDR1 SGHTA, CDR2 FQGNSA. The length of the CDR3 is 12 residues. The CDR3 is CAGTSGQETQYF. CDR3 DNA: TGTGCTGGGACTAGCGGCCAAGAGACCCAGTACTTC.